The subject of this entry is one T cell receptor (beta chain). Its antigen is not known. Germline V gene data show CDR1 as GTSNPN and CDR2 as SVGIG (reference sequence). The CDR3 is made up of 15 amino acids. V shed 1 base and J 1 base; nucleotides not matched to a gene: 4. PCR involved 60 Vbeta and 13 Jbeta primers. Generated by immunoSEQ multiplex PCR, the TCRdb table keeps only in-frame clones and is missing some. The sample contains roughly 110,000 clones, about 64% of which appear only once. The data originate from a study of cytomegalovirus exposure and HLA in healthy donors. Overall study results and limits: Available immune exposure information covered CMV serostatus only.

The clonotype was recovered from a female donor in good health and CMV-seronegative. The genes are TRBV30 and TRBJ1-5; 7 positions match TRBD1. Sequenced: PBMCs. CDR3 nucleotide sequence: TGTGCCTGGAGTGAGGGGGCTTCCAGCAATCAGCCCCAGCATTTT. The encoded protein is CAWSEGASSNQPQHF.